Listed here is a single T cell receptor (beta chain). This entry belongs to a study of T cell changes during pregnancy in multiple sclerosis. The data were produced by immunoSEQ multiplex PCR, yet TCRdb's version contains in-frame clones alone and is incomplete. The table has approximately 44,000 clones, about 93% seen once. The sample here was CD4+ T cells from peripheral blood mononuclear cells, taken before pregnancy. The clonotype originates from a female donor with multiple sclerosis, enrolled in a pregnancy study.

CDR3 in amino acids: CASAPRWQVPPGEQYF. The CDR3 coding sequence is TGCGCCAGCGCCCCCCGCTGGCAGGTCCCCCCCGGCGAGCAGTACTTC. The V and J genes are TRBV10-1 and TRBJ2-7, with unresolved D. V was cut by 8 bases and J by 6 bases, with 26 bases left in between. Germline lookup yields CDR1 WNHNN and CDR2 SYGVQD (reference sequence). This CDR3 is 16 amino acids long.